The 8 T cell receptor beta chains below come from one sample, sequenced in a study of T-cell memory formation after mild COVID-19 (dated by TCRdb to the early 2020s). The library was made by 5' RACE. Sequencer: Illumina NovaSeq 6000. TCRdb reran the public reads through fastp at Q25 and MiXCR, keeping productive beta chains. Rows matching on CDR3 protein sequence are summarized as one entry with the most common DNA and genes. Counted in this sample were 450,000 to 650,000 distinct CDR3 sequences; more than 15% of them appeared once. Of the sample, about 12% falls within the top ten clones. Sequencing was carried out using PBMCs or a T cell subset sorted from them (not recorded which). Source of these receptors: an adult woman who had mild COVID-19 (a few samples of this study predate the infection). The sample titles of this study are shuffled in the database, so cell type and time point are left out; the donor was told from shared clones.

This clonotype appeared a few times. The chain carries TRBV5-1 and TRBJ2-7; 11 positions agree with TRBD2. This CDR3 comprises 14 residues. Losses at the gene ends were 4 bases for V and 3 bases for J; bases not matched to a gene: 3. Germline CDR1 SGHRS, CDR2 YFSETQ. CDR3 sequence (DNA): TGCGCCAGCAGCATTAGCGGGGGGGTCTACGAGCAGTACTTC. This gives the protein CASSISGGVYEQYF.

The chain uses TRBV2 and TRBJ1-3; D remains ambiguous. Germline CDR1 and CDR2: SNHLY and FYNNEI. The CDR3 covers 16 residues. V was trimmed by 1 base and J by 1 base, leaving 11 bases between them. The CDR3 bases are TGTGCCAGCAGTGAAGGGCAGACCCATTCTGGAAACACCATATATTTT. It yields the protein CASSEGQTHSGNTIYF.

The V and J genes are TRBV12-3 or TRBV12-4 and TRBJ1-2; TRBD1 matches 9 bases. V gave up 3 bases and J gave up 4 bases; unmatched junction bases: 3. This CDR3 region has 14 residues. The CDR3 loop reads CASSFSGQGYGYTF. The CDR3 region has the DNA TGTGCCAGCAGTTTCTCGGGACAGGGCTATGGCTACACCTTC.

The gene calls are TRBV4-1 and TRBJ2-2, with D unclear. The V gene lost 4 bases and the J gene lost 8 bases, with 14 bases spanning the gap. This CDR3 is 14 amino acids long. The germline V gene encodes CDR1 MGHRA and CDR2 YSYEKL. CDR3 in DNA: TGCGCCAGCAGCCTAAAGCGAGTCGGGGGGGAGCTGTTTTTT. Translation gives CASSLKRVGGELFF.

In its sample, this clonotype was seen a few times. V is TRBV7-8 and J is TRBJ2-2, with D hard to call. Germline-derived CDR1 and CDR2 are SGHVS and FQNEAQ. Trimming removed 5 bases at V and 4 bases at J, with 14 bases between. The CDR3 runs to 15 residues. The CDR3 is CASSQVSGFTGELFF. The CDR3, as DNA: TGTGCCAGCAGCCAAGTTTCGGGTTTCACCGGGGAGCTGTTTTTT.

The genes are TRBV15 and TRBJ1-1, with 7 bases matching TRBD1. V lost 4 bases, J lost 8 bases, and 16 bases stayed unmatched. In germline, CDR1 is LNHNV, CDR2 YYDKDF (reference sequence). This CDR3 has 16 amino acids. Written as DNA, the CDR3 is TGTGCCACCAGCATCCCGGACAGGTACCAAGCCCGGGAAGCTTTCTTT. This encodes CATSIPDRYQAREAFF.

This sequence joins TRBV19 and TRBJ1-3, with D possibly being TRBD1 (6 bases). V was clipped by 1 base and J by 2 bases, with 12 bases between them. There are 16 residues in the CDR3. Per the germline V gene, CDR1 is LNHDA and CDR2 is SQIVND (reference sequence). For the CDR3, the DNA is TGTGCCAGTAGTATAGCCGAGGGGGGTCCTGGAAACACCATATATTTT. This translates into CASSIAEGGPGNTIYF.

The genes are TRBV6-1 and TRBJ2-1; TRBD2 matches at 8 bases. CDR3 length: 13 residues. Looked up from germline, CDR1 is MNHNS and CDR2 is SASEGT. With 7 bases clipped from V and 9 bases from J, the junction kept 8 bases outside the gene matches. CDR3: CASIVRGDPEQFF. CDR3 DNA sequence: TGTGCCAGCATAGTGCGGGGGGATCCTGAGCAGTTCTTC.